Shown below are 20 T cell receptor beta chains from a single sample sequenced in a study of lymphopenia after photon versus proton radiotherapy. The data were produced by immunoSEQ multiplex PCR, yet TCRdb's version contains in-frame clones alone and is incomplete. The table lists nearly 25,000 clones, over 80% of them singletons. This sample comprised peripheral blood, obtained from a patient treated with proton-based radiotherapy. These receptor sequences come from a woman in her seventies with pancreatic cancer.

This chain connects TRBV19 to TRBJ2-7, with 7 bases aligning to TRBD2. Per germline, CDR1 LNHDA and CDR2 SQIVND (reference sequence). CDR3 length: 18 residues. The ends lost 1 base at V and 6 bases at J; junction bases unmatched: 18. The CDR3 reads CASSIVGPASGKLGEQYF. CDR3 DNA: TGTGCCAGTAGTATAGTTGGTCCGGCCAGCGGGAAACTCGGCGAGCAGTACTTC.

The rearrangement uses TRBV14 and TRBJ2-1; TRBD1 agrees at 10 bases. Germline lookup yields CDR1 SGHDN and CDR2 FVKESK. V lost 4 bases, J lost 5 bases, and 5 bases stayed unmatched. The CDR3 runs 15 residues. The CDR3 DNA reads TGTGCCAGCAGCCTGACAGGGGGCTTGAACAATGAGCAGTTCTTC. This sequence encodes CASSLTGGLNNEQFF.

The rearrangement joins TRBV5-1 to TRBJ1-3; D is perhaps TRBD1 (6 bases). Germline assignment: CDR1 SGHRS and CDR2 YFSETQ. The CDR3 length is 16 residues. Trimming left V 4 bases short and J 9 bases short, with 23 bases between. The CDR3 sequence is CASSPLGTPASGTIYF. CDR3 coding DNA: TGCGCCAGCAGCCCCCTGGGGACACCGGCGTCAGGCACCATATATTTT. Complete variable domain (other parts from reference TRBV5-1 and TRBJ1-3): KAGVTQTPRYLIKTRGQQVTLSCSPISGHRSVSWYQQTPGQGLQFLFEYFSETQRNKGNFPGRFSGRQFSNSRSEMNVSTLELGDSALYLCASSPLGTPASGTIYFGEGSWLTVV.

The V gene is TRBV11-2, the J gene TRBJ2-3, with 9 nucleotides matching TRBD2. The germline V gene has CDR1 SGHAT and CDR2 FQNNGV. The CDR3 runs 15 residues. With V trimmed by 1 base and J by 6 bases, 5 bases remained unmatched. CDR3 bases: TGTGCCAGCAGCTTAGGGGCGGGAGGGGTGGATACGCAGTATTTT. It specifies CASSLGAGGVDTQYF.

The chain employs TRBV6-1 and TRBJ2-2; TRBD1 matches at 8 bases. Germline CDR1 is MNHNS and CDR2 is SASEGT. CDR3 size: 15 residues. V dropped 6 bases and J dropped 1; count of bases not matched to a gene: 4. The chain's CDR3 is CASRAGTGNTGELFF. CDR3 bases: TGTGCCAGCAGGGCCGGGACAGGGAACACCGGGGAGCTGTTTTTT.

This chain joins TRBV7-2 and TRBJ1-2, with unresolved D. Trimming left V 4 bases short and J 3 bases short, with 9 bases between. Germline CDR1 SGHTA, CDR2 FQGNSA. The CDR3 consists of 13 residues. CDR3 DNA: TGTGCCAGCAGCTACACTAACGACTATGGCTACACCTTC. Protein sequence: CASSYTNDYGYTF.

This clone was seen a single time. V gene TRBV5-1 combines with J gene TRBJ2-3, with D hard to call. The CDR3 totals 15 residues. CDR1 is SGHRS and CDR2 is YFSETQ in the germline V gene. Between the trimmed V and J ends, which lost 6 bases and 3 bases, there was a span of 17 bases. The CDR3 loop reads CASTPGVLWTDTQYF. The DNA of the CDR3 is TGCGCCAGCACCCCTGGAGTCCTCTGGACAGATACGCAGTATTTT.

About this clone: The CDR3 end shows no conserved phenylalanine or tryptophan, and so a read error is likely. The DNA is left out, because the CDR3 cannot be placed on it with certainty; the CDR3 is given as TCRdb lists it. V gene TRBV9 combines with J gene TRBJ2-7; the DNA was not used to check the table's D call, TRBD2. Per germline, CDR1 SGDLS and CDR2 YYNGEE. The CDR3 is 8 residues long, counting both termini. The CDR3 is CASSVGWE.

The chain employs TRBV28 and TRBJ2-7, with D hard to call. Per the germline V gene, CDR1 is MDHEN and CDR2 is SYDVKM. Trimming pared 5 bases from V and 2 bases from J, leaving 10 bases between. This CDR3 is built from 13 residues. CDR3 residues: CASSLSGPYEQYF. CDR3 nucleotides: TGTGCCAGCAGTCTGTCGGGTCCCTACGAGCAGTACTTC. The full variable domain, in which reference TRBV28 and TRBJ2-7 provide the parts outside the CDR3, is DVKVTQSSRYLVKRTGEKVFLECVQDMDHENMFWYRQDPGLGLRLIYFSYDVKMKEKGDIPEGYSVSREKKERFSLILESASTNQTSMYLCASSLSGPYEQYFGPGTRLTVT.

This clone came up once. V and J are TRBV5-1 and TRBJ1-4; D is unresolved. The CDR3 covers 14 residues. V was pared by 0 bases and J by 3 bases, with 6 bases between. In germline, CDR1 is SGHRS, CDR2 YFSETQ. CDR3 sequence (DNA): TGCGCCAGCAGCTTGGGTTTGCCTAATGAAAAACTGTTTTTT. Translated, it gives CASSLGLPNEKLFF.

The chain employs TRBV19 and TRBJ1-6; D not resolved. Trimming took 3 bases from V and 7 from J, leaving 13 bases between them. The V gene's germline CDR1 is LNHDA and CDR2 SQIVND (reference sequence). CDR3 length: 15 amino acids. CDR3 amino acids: CASSMDPPGNSPLHF. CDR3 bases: TGTGCCAGTAGTATGGATCCTCCGGGGAATTCACCCCTCCACTTT.

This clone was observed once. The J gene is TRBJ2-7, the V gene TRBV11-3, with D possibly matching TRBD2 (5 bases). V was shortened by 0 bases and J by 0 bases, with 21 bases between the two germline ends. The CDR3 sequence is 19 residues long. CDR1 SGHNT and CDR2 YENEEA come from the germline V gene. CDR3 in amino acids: CASSLDRQRFTTSSYEQYF. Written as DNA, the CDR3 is TGTGCCAGCAGCTTAGATCGCCAGCGGTTCACGACGAGCTCCTACGAGCAGTACTTC.

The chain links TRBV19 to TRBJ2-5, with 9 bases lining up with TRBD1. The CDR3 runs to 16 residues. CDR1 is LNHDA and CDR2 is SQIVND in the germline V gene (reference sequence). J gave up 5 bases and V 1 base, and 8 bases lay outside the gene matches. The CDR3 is CASSIVTGTGKETQYF. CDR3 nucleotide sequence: TGTGCCAGTAGTATAGTTACTGGGACAGGGAAGGAGACCCAGTACTTC.

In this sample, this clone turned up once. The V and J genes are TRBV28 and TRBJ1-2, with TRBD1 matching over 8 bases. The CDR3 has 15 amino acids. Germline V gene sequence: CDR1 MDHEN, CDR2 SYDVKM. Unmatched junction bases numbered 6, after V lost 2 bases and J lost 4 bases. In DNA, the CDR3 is TGTGCCAGCAGTTTAGGCAGGGGGCGCACCTATGGCTACACCTTC. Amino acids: CASSLGRGRTYGYTF.

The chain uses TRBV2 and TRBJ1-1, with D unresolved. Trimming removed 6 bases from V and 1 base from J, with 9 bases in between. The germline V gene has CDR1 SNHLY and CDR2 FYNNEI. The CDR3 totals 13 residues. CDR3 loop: CASRADWNTEAFF. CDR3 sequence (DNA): TGTGCCAGCAGAGCGGACTGGAACACTGAAGCTTTCTTT.

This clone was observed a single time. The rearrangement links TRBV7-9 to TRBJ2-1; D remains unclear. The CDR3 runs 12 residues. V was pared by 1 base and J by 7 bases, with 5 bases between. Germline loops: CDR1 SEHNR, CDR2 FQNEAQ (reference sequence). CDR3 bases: TGTGCCAGCAGCTTAGTCCAGAATGAGCAGTTCTTC. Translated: CASSLVQNEQFF.

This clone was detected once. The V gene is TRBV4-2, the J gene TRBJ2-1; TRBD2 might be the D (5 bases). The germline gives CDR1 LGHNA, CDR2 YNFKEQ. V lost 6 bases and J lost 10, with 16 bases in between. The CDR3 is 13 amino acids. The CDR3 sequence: CASRGRESGEQFF. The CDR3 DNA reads TGTGCCAGCAGGGGCCGGGAATCCGGGGAGCAGTTCTTC.

CDR3 in DNA: TGTGCCAGCAGCCTAAATAAAAGAGGGGGGGCGCAGAACAATGAGCAGTTCTTC. It yields the protein CASSLNKRGGAQNNEQFF. The rearrangement joins TRBV7-3 to TRBJ2-1, with a tentative D call TRBD2 (7 bases). Germline V gene lookup returns CDR1 SGHTA and CDR2 FQGTGA. V lost 5 bases and J 5 bases, leaving 25 bases between the germline ends. The CDR3 length is 18 residues.

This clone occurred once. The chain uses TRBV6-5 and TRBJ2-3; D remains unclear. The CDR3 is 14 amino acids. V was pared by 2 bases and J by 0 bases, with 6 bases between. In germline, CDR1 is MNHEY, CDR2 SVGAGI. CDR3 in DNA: TGTGCCAGCAGTTACCCGACTAGCACAGATACGCAGTATTTT. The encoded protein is CASSYPTSTDTQYF.

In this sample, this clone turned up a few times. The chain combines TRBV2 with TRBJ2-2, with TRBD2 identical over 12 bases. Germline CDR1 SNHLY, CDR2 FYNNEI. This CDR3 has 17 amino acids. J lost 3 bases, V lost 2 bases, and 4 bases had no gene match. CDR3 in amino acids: CASSERASGRDTGELFF. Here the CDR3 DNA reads TGTGCCAGCAGTGAAAGGGCTAGCGGGAGGGACACCGGGGAGCTGTTTTTT.